These 8 T cell receptor beta chains were sequenced from one sample in a study of OX40 agonist ivuxolimab in advanced cancers. Assay: immunoSEQ multiplex PCR; the TCRdb copy retains only in-frame clones and omits some. The sample consists of 25,000 or so clones, around 67% of them appearing once. Sample: CD4+ or CD8+ T cells sorted from blood, taken in a trial of the OX40 agonist ivuxolimab. The receptors stem from an adult with an advanced solid tumor such as melanoma, head and neck, liver or kidney cancer.

The chain uses TRBV30 and TRBJ1-1; D gene ambiguous. The CDR3 is made up of 12 amino acids. V was pared by 3 bases and J by 5 bases, with 10 bases between. CDR1 is GTSNPN, CDR2 SVGIG, per germline (reference sequence). In DNA, the CDR3 is TGTGCCTGGAGAAACCGGGTTACTGAAGCTTTCTTT. The encoded protein is CAWRNRVTEAFF.

V usage is TRBV10-3 and J usage is TRBJ2-2; D perhaps matches TRBD1 (6 bases). Germline V gene data show CDR1 as ENHRY and CDR2 as SYGVKD. There are 13 residues in the CDR3. The V end was cut by 6 bases, the J end by 6 bases, with 11 bases between. Here the CDR3 reads CAISEGESGELFF. As DNA, the CDR3 is TGTGCCATCAGCGAGGGGGAATCCGGGGAGCTGTTTTTT.

The chain couples TRBV28 to TRBJ2-3, with 9 bases aligning to TRBD1. The CDR3 is made up of 14 amino acids. V lost 8 bases and J lost 3; bases outside the gene matches: 6. CDR1 is MDHEN and CDR2 is SYDVKM in the germline V gene. As DNA, the CDR3 is TGTGCCAGCGTACAGGGGGCGCGAACAGATACGCAGTATTTT. Its translation is CASVQGARTDTQYF.

The chain uses TRBV27 and TRBJ2-5, with 11 bases that match TRBD2. CDR1 and CDR2 (germline): MNHEY, SMNVEV (reference sequence). Unmatched junction bases numbered 3, after V lost 5 bases and J lost 4 bases. CDR3 length: 14 amino acids. CDR3 sequence: CASSPGTSGETQYF. The CDR3 nucleotides are TGTGCCAGCAGTCCTGGGACTAGCGGAGAGACCCAGTACTTC.

The chain employs TRBV28 and TRBJ2-7, with 7 bases fitting TRBD1. The CDR3 is made up of 14 amino acids. Germline trimming cut 6 bases from V and 3 bases from J; bases unmatched to any gene: 8. CDR1 and CDR2 from the germline V gene are MDHEN and SYDVKM. CDR3 DNA sequence: TGTGCCAGCAGCACGGGACAGAGAGTCTACGAGCAGTACTTC. It is translated as CASSTGQRVYEQYF.

The genes are TRBV4-3 and TRBJ2-7, with 8 bases lining up with TRBD1. The CDR3 is 14 amino acids. V was clipped by 4 bases and J by 4 bases; unmatched bases: 6. From germline, CDR1 is LGHNA and CDR2 YSLEER. CDR3: CASSPDRVGYEQYF. CDR3 nucleotide sequence: TGCGCCAGCAGCCCGGACAGGGTGGGATACGAGCAGTACTTC.

This chain links TRBV6-5 with TRBJ2-1; D unresolved. There are 15 residues in the CDR3. Germline lookup yields CDR1 MNHEY and CDR2 SVGAGI. V was pared by 2 bases and J by 0 bases, with 8 bases between. Here the CDR3 DNA reads TGTGCCAGCAGTTACACAGAGAGCTCCTACAATGAGCAGTTCTTC. It yields the protein CASSYTESSYNEQFF.

This rearrangement joins TRBV18 to TRBJ2-1; D assignment may be TRBD1 or TRBD2 (5 bases each). This CDR3 spans 15 amino acids. V dropped 2 bases and J dropped 6 bases, with 14 bases sitting between them. Germline CDR1 KGHSH, CDR2 LQKENI. The DNA of the CDR3 is TGTGCCAGCTCACCAGAAGGGACCACAGCCAATGAGCAGTTCTTC. Its protein product is CASSPEGTTANEQFF.